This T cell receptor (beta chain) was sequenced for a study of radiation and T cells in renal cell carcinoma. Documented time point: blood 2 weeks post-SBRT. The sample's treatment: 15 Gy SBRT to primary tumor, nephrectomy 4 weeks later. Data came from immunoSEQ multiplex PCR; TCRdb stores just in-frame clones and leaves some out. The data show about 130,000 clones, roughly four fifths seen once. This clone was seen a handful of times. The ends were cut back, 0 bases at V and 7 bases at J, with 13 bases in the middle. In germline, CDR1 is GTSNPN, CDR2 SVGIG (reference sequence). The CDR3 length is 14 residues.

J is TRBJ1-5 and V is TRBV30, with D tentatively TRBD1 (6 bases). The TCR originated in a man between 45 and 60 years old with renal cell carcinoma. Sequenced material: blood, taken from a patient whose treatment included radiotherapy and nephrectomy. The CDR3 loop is CAWSVGGGRQPQHF. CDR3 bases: TGTGCCTGGAGTGTAGGAGGGGGGAGACAGCCCCAGCATTTT.